Below, 16 T cell receptor beta chains from the same sample are listed, as sequenced in a study of PD-1 blockade in classical Hodgkin lymphoma. Clones were sequenced by immunoSEQ multiplex PCR, and TCRdb holds only the in-frame ones, with some missing. The table includes approximately 99,000 clones, roughly 76% detected once. There was relapse after autologous stem cell transplantation in every patient, and there was variation in brentuximab vedotin exposure. Sequenced material: peripheral blood mononuclear cells (PBMCs), taken before the second cycle of nivolumab. These receptors all stem from a human donor with classical Hodgkin lymphoma.

The genes are TRBV7-9 and TRBJ1-2; the D is unclear. V dropped 1 base and J dropped 8 bases, with 14 bases sitting between them. The germline V gene encodes CDR1 SEHNR and CDR2 FQNEAQ (reference sequence). CDR3 length equals 14 residues. The CDR3 bases are TGTGCCAGCAGCTTAGGACCCGAAAGGAGGGGCTACACCTTC. Encoded protein: CASSLGPERRGYTF.

The chain combines TRBV29-1 with TRBJ2-1; D remains ambiguous. CDR3 length: 14 residues. Germline CDR1 and CDR2: SQVTM and ANQGSEA. V was pared by 6 bases and J by 4 bases, with 16 bases between. CDR3 DNA sequence: TGCAGCGTATCGTTGTACTTCCAATACAATGAGCAGTTCTTC. This sequence encodes CSVSLYFQYNEQFF.

This chain uses TRBV7-2 with TRBJ1-5, with D unclear. The CDR3 has 13 amino acids. Germline V gives CDR1 SGHTA, CDR2 FQGNSA. Trimming pared 1 base from V and 7 bases from J, leaving 8 bases between. The CDR3 coding sequence is TGTGCCAGCAGCTTAGATAAGGTCCAGCCCCAGCATTTT. Translating it yields CASSLDKVQPQHF.

The chain combines TRBV7-9 with TRBJ2-5, with TRBD2 identical over 8 bases. Germline V lookup: CDR1 SEHNR, CDR2 FQNEAQ (reference sequence). The ends lost 1 base at V and 2 bases at J; junction bases unmatched: 6. This CDR3 contains 16 residues. The CDR3 protein is CASSLGLREGQETQYF. CDR3 bases: TGTGCCAGCAGCTTAGGATTACGGGAGGGTCAAGAGACCCAGTACTTC.

This clone has just one count. The chain links TRBV28 to TRBJ2-7; D is tentatively TRBD1 or TRBD2 (6 bases each). The germline V gene has CDR1 MDHEN and CDR2 SYDVKM. V dropped 10 bases and J dropped 0 bases, with 16 bases sitting between them. The CDR3 runs 14 residues. The CDR3 loop reads CATHTGGLSYEQYF. The CDR3 bases are TGTGCCACCCACACCGGGGGCCTCTCCTACGAGCAGTACTTC.

The chain is built from TRBV5-4 and TRBJ1-4; the match to TRBD1 covers 7 bases. V trimming: 4 bases; J trimming: 3 bases; junction bases outside the gene matches: 6. CDR1 is SGHNT, CDR2 YYREEE, per germline (reference sequence). The CDR3 runs to 15 residues. In nucleotides, the CDR3 is TGTGCCAGCAGCGCTGGACAGGCGCCTAATGAAAAACTGTTTTTT. It specifies CASSAGQAPNEKLFF.

There are many counts of this clone. The CDR3 region is CASGSRGRSEAFF. As DNA, the CDR3 is TGTGCCAGCGGATCCAGGGGGCGGTCTGAAGCTTTCTTT. This chain links TRBV6-1 with TRBJ1-1, with TRBD1 matching 8 bases. CDR1 and CDR2 (germline): MNHNS, SASEGT. The CDR3 is 13 residues long. V lost 8 bases to trimming and J lost 6 bases; unmatched junction nucleotides: 8.

CDR3 DNA sequence: TGTGCCAGCAGTGAAGGTGGGACCCAAGAGACCCAGTACTTC. Protein: CASSEGGTQETQYF. The chain is built from TRBV6-1 and TRBJ2-5, with D possibly called TRBD1 or TRBD2 (5 bases each). The germline V and J ends were trimmed by 1 base and 1 base, with 7 bases remaining between them. The CDR3 has 14 amino acids. The germline V gene encodes CDR1 MNHNS and CDR2 SASEGT.

V usage is TRBV6-1 and J usage is TRBJ2-5; D is perhaps TRBD2 (5 bases). V lost 1 base and J 6 bases, leaving 9 bases between the germline ends. Germline CDR1 is MNHNS and CDR2 is SASEGT. The CDR3 is 13 amino acids. The CDR3 is CASSEGGGQTQYF. CDR3 nucleotide sequence: TGTGCCAGCAGTGAAGGTGGCGGGCAGACCCAGTACTTC.

V is TRBV28 and J is TRBJ2-7, with a possible D match to TRBD2 (6 bases). In germline, CDR1 is MDHEN, CDR2 SYDVKM. Trimming cost V 3 bases and J 0 bases, with 12 bases left between them. The CDR3 is 15 residues long. Here the CDR3 DNA reads TGTGCCAGCAGTTTTCGCGGGATGTTCTCCTACGAGCAGTACTTC. Amino acid sequence: CASSFRGMFSYEQYF.

The rearrangement joins TRBV7-9 to TRBJ2-7; 12 nucleotides agree with TRBD2. Germline V gene lookup returns CDR1 SEHNR and CDR2 FQNEAQ (reference sequence). The length of the CDR3 is 16 residues. Losses at the gene ends were 1 base for V and 2 bases for J; bases not matched to a gene: 3. CDR3 sequence: CASSLVLAGGTYEQYF. CDR3 nucleotides: TGTGCCAGCAGCTTAGTTCTAGCGGGAGGGACCTACGAGCAGTACTTC.

The genes are TRBV30 and TRBJ1-3; 9 positions match TRBD1. Trimming took 7 bases from V and 2 from J; bases not matched to a gene: 3. Germline assignment: CDR1 GTSNPN and CDR2 SVGIG (reference sequence). The CDR3 extends over 13 amino acids. CDR3 amino acids: CASQGAAGNTIYF. In nucleotides, the CDR3 is TGTGCCTCACAGGGGGCTGCTGGAAACACCATATATTTT. Looking up the rest from reference TRBV30 and TRBJ1-3 gives the full variable domain: SQTIHQWPATLVQPVGSPLSLECTVEGTSNPNLYWYRQAAGRGLQLLFYSVGIGQISSEVPQNLSASRPQDRQFILSSKKLLLSDSGFYLCASQGAAGNTIYFGEGSWLTVV.

This clone was found a few times. The V call is TRBV4-2, the J call TRBJ1-1; D unclear. V was pared by 1 base and J by 0 bases, with 12 bases between. Germline lookup yields CDR1 LGHNA and CDR2 YNFKEQ. This CDR3 spans 16 amino acids. The CDR3 coding sequence is TGTGCCAGCAGCCAAGCGTTGGCGGTCATGAACACTGAAGCTTTCTTT. This encodes CASSQALAVMNTEAFF.

V usage is TRBV9 and J usage is TRBJ1-3; 7 nucleotides match TRBD1. Trimming cost V 4 bases and J 1 base; bases outside gene matches: 5. Germline V gene lookup returns CDR1 SGDLS and CDR2 YYNGEE. CDR3 length equals 15 residues. This CDR3 is CASSTTGVSGNTIYF. The CDR3 DNA is TGTGCCAGCAGCACAACAGGGGTTTCTGGAAACACCATATATTTT.

The chain combines TRBV5-8 with TRBJ2-5, with 15 bases identical to TRBD2. In germline, CDR1 is SGHTS, CDR2 YDEGEE. V gave up 6 bases and J gave up 1 base; unmatched junction bases: 4. The CDR3 runs 16 residues. CDR3 amino acids: CASTPGLAGGQETQYF. The CDR3 DNA sequence: TGTGCCAGCACCCCGGGACTAGCGGGAGGCCAAGAGACCCAGTACTTC.

This clone was counted a few times. This chain uses TRBV5-4 with TRBJ2-7, with D unclear. V gave up 4 bases and J gave up 2 bases, with 10 bases separating them. The CDR3 is 13 residues long. Looked up from germline, CDR1 is SGHNT and CDR2 is YYREEE (reference sequence). This chain's CDR3 is CASSPTGTYEQYF. The CDR3 DNA is TGTGCCAGCAGCCCAACTGGGACCTACGAGCAGTACTTC.